The source of this T cell receptor (beta chain) is a study of T cells in Graves' hyperthyroidism and ophthalmopathy. Across the study: Staff took peripheral blood when the initial diagnosis was made, before any treatment began.

Using RNA transcripts as the source, TCR beta CDR3 regions were amplified. In the first-round RT-PCR of the TCR CDR3, the HTBI primer set was used. TCRdb independently ran MiXCR on the multiplex PCR reads; one entry per CDR3 protein. Among 300,000 to 400,000 distinct CDR3 sequences listed, more than 11% were seen once. Per germline, CDR1 GTSNPN and CDR2 SVGIG (reference sequence). Trimming pared 0 bases from V and 6 bases from J, leaving 14 bases between. This CDR3 is built from 15 residues. In the case of this clonotype: Its target is not known.

Findings and limits, study-wide: Clonotypes that were expanded in thyroid above 0.001 mostly appeared in blood too.

Absence of ophthalmopathy progression within 18 months defined stable Graves' hyperthyroidism. Based on clinical symptoms, serum thyroxine and TRAb, thyroid ultrasound and orbital computed tomography, diagnoses were reached. Sequenced input: blood. The source is a woman aged 30 to 39 with Graves' hyperthyroidism. The rearrangement uses TRBV30 and TRBJ2-2; the D gene is possibly TRBD2 (5 bases). In DNA, the CDR3 is TGTGCCTGGAGTGTAGGCGGTAGCGTCCCCGGGGAGCTGTTTTTT. It codes for CAWSVGGSVPGELFF.